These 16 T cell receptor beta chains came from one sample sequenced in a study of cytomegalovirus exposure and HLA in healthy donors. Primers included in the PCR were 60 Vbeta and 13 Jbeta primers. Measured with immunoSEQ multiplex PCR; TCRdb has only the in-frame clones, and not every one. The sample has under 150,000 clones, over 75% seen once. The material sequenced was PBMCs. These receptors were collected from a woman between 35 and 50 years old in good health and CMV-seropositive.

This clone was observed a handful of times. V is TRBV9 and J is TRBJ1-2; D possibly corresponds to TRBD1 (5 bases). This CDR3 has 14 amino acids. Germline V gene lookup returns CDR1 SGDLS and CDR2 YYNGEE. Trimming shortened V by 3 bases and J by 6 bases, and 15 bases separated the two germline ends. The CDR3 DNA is TGTGCCAGCAGCGCAACCGGGGGTTCTAATGGCTACACCTTC. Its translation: CASSATGGSNGYTF.

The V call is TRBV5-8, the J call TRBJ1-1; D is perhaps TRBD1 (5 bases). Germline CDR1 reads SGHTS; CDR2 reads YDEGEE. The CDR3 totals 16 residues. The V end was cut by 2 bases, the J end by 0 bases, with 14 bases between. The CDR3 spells CASSFETGGMNTEAFF. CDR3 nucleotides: TGTGCCAGCAGCTTCGAGACGGGGGGGATGAACACTGAAGCTTTCTTT. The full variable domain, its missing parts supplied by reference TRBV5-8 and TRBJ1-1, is EAGVTQSPTHLIKTRGQQATLRCSPISGHTSVYWYQQALGLGLQFLLWYDEGEERNRGNFPPRFSGRQFPNYSSELNVNALELEDSALYLCASSFETGGMNTEAFFGQGTRLTVV.

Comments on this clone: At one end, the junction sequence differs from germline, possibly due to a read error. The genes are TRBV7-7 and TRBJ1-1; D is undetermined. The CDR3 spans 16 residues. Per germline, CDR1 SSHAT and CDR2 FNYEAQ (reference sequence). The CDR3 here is CASSLYSQLMNTEAFF. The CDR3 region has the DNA TGTGCTAGCAGCTTATACAGTCAGCTCATGAACACTGAAGCTTTCTTT.

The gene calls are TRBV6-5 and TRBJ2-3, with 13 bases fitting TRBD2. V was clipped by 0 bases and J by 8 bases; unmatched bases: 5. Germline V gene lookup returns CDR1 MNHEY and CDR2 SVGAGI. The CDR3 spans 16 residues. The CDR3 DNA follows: TGTGCCAGCAGTTACTCGAGGACTAGCGGGGGCGGTACGCAGTATTTT. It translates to CASSYSRTSGGGTQYF.

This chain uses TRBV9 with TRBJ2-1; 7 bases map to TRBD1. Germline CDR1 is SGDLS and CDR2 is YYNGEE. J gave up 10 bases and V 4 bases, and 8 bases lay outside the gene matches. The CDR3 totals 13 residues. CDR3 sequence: CASSNRQGWEQFF. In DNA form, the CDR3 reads TGTGCCAGCAGCAACAGACAGGGTTGGGAGCAGTTCTTC. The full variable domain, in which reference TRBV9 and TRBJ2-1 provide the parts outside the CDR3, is DSGVTQTPKHLITATGQRVTLRCSPRSGDLSVYWYQQSLDQGLQFLIQYYNGEERAKGNILERFSAQQFPDLHSELNLSSLELGDSALYFCASSNRQGWEQFFGPGTRLTVL.

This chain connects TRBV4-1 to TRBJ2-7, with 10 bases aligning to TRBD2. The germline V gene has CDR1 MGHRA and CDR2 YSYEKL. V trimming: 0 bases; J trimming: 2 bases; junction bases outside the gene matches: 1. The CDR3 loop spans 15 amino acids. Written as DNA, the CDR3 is TGCGCCAGCAGCCAAGATGGACTAGCGGCCTACGAGCAGTACTTC. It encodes CASSQDGLAAYEQYF.

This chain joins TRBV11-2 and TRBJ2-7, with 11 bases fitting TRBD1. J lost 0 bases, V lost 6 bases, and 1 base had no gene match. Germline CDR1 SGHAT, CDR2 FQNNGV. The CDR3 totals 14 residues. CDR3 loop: CASRGQGGSYEQYF. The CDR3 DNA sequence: TGTGCCAGCAGGGGACAGGGGGGCTCCTACGAGCAGTACTTC.

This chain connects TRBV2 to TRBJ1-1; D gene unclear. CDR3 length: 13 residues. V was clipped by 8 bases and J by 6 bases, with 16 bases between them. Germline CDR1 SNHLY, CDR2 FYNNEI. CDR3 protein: CASVGLLLPEAFF. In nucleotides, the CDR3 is TGTGCCAGCGTTGGACTCCTCTTACCTGAAGCTTTCTTT.

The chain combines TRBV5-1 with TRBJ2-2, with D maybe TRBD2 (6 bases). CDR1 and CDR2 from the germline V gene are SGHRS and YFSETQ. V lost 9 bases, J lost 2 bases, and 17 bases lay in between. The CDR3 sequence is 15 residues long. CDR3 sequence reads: CATSPREPNTGELFF. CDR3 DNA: TGCGCCACCTCCCCTCGGGAGCCCAACACCGGGGAGCTGTTTTTT.

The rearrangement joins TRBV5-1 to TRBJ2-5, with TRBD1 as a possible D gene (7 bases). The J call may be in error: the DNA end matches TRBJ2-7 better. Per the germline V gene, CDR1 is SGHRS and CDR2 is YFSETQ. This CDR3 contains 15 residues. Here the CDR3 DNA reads TGCGCCAGCAGCTTGGGGGCAGGGGGAGGCTACGAGCAGTACTTC. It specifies CASSLGAGGGYEQYF.

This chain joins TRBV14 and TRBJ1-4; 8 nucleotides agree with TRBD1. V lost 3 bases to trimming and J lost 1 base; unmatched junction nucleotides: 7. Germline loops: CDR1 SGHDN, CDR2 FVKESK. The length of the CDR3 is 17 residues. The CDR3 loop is CASSHWTGRRTNEKLFF. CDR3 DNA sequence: TGTGCCAGCAGCCACTGGACAGGGAGGAGAACTAATGAAAAACTGTTTTTT.

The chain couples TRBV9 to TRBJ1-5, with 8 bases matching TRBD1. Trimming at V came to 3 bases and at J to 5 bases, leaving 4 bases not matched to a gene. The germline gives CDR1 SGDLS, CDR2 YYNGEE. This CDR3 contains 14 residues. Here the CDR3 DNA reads TGTGCCAGCAGCGCCGGACAGGGTTATCAGCCCCAGCATTTT. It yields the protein CASSAGQGYQPQHF.

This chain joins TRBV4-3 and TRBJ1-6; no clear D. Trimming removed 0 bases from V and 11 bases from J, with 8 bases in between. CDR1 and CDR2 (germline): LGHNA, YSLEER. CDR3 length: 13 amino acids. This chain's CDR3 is CASSQDPVPPLHF. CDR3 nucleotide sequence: TGCGCCAGCAGCCAAGACCCGGTACCACCCCTCCACTTT.

DNA for the CDR3: TGTGCCAGTAAGCGACAGGGTGGCACCGGGGAGCTGTTTTTT. As protein: CASKRQGGTGELFF. The chain carries TRBV19 and TRBJ2-2, with 7 bases fitting TRBD1. CDR1 and CDR2 from the germline V gene are LNHDA and SQIVND (reference sequence). The CDR3 loop spans 14 amino acids. V lost 7 bases, J lost 4 bases, and 6 bases stayed unmatched.

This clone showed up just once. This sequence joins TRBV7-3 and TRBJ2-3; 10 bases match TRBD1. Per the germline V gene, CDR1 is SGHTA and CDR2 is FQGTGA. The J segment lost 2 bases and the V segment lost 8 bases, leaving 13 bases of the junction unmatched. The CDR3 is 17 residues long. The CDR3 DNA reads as TGTGCCAGCCTCGTTATCCGGGACAGGGGACCCACAGATACGCAGTATTTT. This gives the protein CASLVIRDRGPTDTQYF.

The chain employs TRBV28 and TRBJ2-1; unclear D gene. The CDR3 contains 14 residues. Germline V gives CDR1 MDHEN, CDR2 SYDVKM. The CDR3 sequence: CATSAPESYNEQFF. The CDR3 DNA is TGTGCTACCAGTGCGCCTGAGTCCTACAATGAGCAGTTCTTC.